What follows are 7 T cell receptor beta chains derived from one specimen sequenced in a study of cytomegalovirus exposure and HLA in healthy donors. The study ran its PCR with 60 Vbeta and 13 Jbeta primers. TCRdb keeps only in-frame clones here, not all; method: immunoSEQ multiplex PCR. This table holds under 150,000 clones, around three quarters found once. Sequenced: PBMCs. Source of these receptors: a man between 18 and 35 years old in good health and CMV-seronegative.

Worth noting for this clone: At one end, the junction sequence differs from germline, possibly due to a read error. The chain recombines TRBV7-9 with TRBJ2-1; weak D call: TRBD2 (6 bases). This CDR3 comprises 16 residues. The V gene's germline CDR1 is SEHNR and CDR2 FQNEAQ (reference sequence). In DNA form, the CDR3 reads TGTTCCAGCAGCTCCTCCGGGACTGGAGACCACGATGAGCAGTTCTTC. It translates to CSSSSSGTGDHDEQFF.

The CDR3 region is CATRTENTGELFF. CDR3 sequence (DNA): TGTGCCACTCGAACAGAGAACACCGGGGAGCTGTTTTTT. The chain has TRBV2 and TRBJ2-2, with D unresolved. Germline CDR1 is SNHLY and CDR2 is FYNNEI. This CDR3 has 13 amino acids. Trimming took 10 bases from V and 1 from J, leaving 10 bases between them. The whole variable domain, remainder taken from reference TRBV2 and TRBJ2-2, is EPEVTQTPSHQVTQMGQEVILRCVPISNHLYFYWYRQILGQKVEFLVSFYNNEISEKSEIFDDQFSVERPDGSNFTLKIRSTKLEDSAMYFCATRTENTGELFFGEGSRLTVL.

The chain is built from TRBV7-2 and TRBJ2-1; TRBD2 matches 7 bases. CDR1 and CDR2 (germline): SGHTA, FQGNSA. The CDR3 sequence is 15 residues long. Trimming at V came to 3 bases and at J to 2 bases, leaving 4 bases not matched to a gene. CDR3 loop: CASSFRSGTYNEQFF. The CDR3 DNA is TGTGCCAGCAGCTTTAGGAGCGGGACCTACAATGAGCAGTTCTTC.

The CDR3: CASSLGSTQYF. The CDR3 nucleotides read TGTGCCAGCAGTTTAGGCAGTACGCAGTACTTC. The chain links TRBV28 to TRBJ2-7; D remains ambiguous. Trimming removed 2 bases from V and 9 bases from J, with 8 bases in between. There are 11 residues in the CDR3. Germline assignment: CDR1 MDHEN and CDR2 SYDVKM.

This clone was observed a single time. This chain links TRBV6-5 with TRBJ1-2; D remains unclear. Germline-derived CDR1 and CDR2 are MNHEY and SVGAGI. V lost 2 bases, J lost 4 bases, and 14 bases lay in between. This CDR3 is 15 amino acids long. CDR3 region: CASSYNGRGGYGYTF. The CDR3 DNA is TGTGCCAGCAGTTACAACGGACGGGGTGGCTATGGCTACACCTTC.

The table lists this clone with a few counts. The gene calls are TRBV18 and TRBJ1-1; D is undetermined. Trimming took 3 bases from V and 3 from J, leaving 8 bases between them. The length of the CDR3 is 13 residues. Germline lookup yields CDR1 KGHSH and CDR2 LQKENI. The CDR3 loop is CASSPWQYTEAFF. In DNA form, the CDR3 reads TGTGCCAGCTCACCGTGGCAGTACACTGAAGCTTTCTTT.

This chain uses TRBV29-1 with TRBJ1-3, with D hard to call. Trimming removed 2 bases from V and 1 base from J, with 12 bases in between. The CDR3 spans 15 residues. Germline V lookup: CDR1 SQVTM, CDR2 ANQGSEA. CDR3 sequence reads: CSVESFLRSGNTIYF. The DNA of the CDR3 is TGCAGCGTTGAAAGCTTCCTACGGTCTGGAAACACCATATATTTT.